The 29 T cell receptor beta chains given below trace back to one sample, sequenced in a study of identical twins. TCRdb ran MiXCR on the 5' RACE reads and lists one entry per CDR3 protein. The profile shows roughly 240,000 distinct CDR3 sequences, roughly 7% of them singletons. The same specimen was also included in a second study, on yellow fever vaccine responses in identical twins.

Specimen: memory (CD45RO+) T cells sorted from blood. These receptor sequences come from a young woman in good health.

There are many counts of this clonotype. This sequence joins TRBV29-1 and TRBJ1-1; D is possibly TRBD1 (5 bases). The CDR3 totals 14 residues. Between the trimmed V and J ends, which lost 7 bases and 3 bases, there was a span of 18 bases. The germline V gene encodes CDR1 SQVTM and CDR2 ANQGSEA. The CDR3 region has the DNA TGCAGCGCCGCACCTCCCGGCAGGGACACTGAAGCTTTCTTT. Translating it yields CSAAPPGRDTEAFF.

This clonotype has at least ten counts. The genes are TRBV4-1 and TRBJ2-5, with a possible D match to TRBD1 (6 bases). CDR3 length: 15 residues. Trimming left V 4 bases short and J 3 bases short, with 15 bases between. In germline, CDR1 is MGHRA, CDR2 YSYEKL. The CDR3 sequence: CASSRLGAGEETQYF. In DNA form, the CDR3 reads TGCGCCAGCAGCCGGCTCGGGGCAGGGGAAGAGACCCAGTACTTC.

A few counts support this clonotype. This chain links TRBV7-8 with TRBJ2-7, with a weak D call TRBD2 (6 bases). The germline V and J ends were trimmed by 5 bases and 2 bases, with 13 bases remaining between them. This CDR3 region has 14 residues. The germline CDR1 and CDR2 sequences are SGHVS and FQNEAQ. The CDR3 sequence: CASSHGTLAYEQYF. CDR3 DNA: TGTGCCAGCAGCCACGGGACTCTTGCCTACGAGCAGTACTTC.

This clonotype was picked up a small number of times. The chain has TRBV14 and TRBJ2-2; D is tentatively TRBD1 or TRBD2 (6 bases each). The V gene lost 4 bases and the J gene lost 0 bases, with 12 bases spanning the gap. This CDR3 is 16 amino acids long. The germline V gene has CDR1 SGHDN and CDR2 FVKESK. The CDR3 loop is CASSPLGGANTGELFF. The CDR3 region has the DNA TGTGCCAGCAGCCCCTTGGGGGGCGCGAACACCGGGGAGCTGTTTTTT.

The chain employs TRBV2 and TRBJ2-1; TRBD2 matches 13 bases. Germline CDR1 is SNHLY and CDR2 is FYNNEI. V lost 0 bases and J lost 9; bases outside the gene matches: 2. CDR3 length: 15 amino acids. The CDR3 sequence: CASSEARTSGSEQFF. The CDR3 DNA reads as TGTGCCAGCAGTGAAGCAAGGACTAGCGGGAGTGAGCAGTTCTTC.

This clonotype appeared many times. This chain links TRBV29-1 with TRBJ2-7; 7 nucleotides agree with TRBD1. V shed 3 bases and J 7 bases; nucleotides not matched to a gene: 9. This CDR3 has 13 residues. Germline CDR1 and CDR2: SQVTM and ANQGSEA. This CDR3 is CSVEHSGQEEQYF. The CDR3 region has the DNA TGCAGCGTTGAGCATTCCGGACAGGAGGAGCAGTACTTC.

This clonotype turned up a few times. The CDR3 nucleotides read TGCAGTGCTCCGAACGTAGCGGGAGACGCCGGGGAGCTGTTTTTT. This gives the protein CSAPNVAGDAGELFF. V and J are TRBV20-1 and TRBJ2-2, with TRBD2 identical over 9 bases. Per the germline V gene, CDR1 is DFQATT and CDR2 is SNEGSKA (reference sequence). The V segment lost 5 bases and the J segment 6 bases; nucleotides outside the gene matches: 10. The CDR3 covers 15 residues.

There are many counts of this clonotype. The chain employs TRBV6-2 or TRBV6-3 and TRBJ2-2, with 7 bases fitting TRBD1. After removal of 8 bases from V and 5 bases from J, the junction contained 8 bases not matched to a gene. The CDR3 is 14 residues long. Per the germline V gene, CDR1 is MNHEY and CDR2 is SVGEGT. CDR3 DNA sequence: TGTGCCAGCCAAACAGGGGAGCGGACCGGGGAGCTGTTTTTT. Translating gives CASQTGERTGELFF.

This clonotype has at least ten counts. The chain joins TRBV2 to TRBJ2-6, with a possible D match to TRBD2 (6 bases). The CDR3 length is 13 residues. CDR1 SNHLY and CDR2 FYNNEI come from the germline V gene. The CDR3 nucleotides read TGTGCAACAGCGGGCTCTGGGGCCAACGTCCTGACTTTC. Translation: CATAGSGANVLTF.

This clonotype was detected a few times. J is TRBJ2-5 and V is TRBV6-1, with D possibly TRBD2 on 6 matching bases. From germline, CDR1 is MNHNS and CDR2 SASEGT. V was pared by 5 bases and J by 1 base, with 14 bases between. The CDR3 loop spans 15 amino acids. The CDR3 reads CASSRFGGIQETQYF. The CDR3 DNA follows: TGTGCCAGCAGTAGGTTTGGGGGGATCCAAGAGACCCAGTACTTC.

The chain carries TRBV27 and TRBJ1-5, with 10 bases matching TRBD1. Germline loops: CDR1 MNHEY, CDR2 SMNVEV (reference sequence). J gave up 1 base and V 6 bases, and 9 bases lay outside the gene matches. The CDR3 loop spans 17 amino acids. CDR3 in amino acids: CASSLAPGQGSNQPQHF. In DNA form, the CDR3 reads TGTGCCAGCAGCTTAGCACCGGGACAGGGGAGCAATCAGCCCCAGCATTTT.

This clonotype was detected only a few times. The chain combines TRBV18 with TRBJ2-7, with D perhaps TRBD2 (6 bases). In germline, CDR1 is KGHSH, CDR2 LQKENI. This CDR3 contains 16 residues. V was cut by 2 bases and J by 6 bases, with 20 bases left in between. CDR3 DNA sequence: TGTGCCAGCTCACCAGGGGGGTTTGCATCTGGGAGCGAGCAGTACTTC. Encoded protein: CASSPGGFASGSEQYF.

The sample holds many counts of this clonotype. The V and J genes are TRBV21-1 and TRBJ2-7; TRBD1, the table's D call, was not compared with the DNA. TRBV21-1 is noted as a pseudogene. The CDR3 covers 15 residues. CDR3 amino acids: CASSKAEEGGYEQYV. The CDR3 bases are TGTGCCAGCAGCAAAGCGGAGGAAGGGGGCTACGAGCAGTACGTC.

This clonotype has a handful of counts. The genes are TRBV6-1 and TRBJ2-2; D call uncertain. Looked up from germline, CDR1 is MNHNS and CDR2 is SASEGT. This CDR3 region has 16 residues. Trimming shortened V by 8 bases and J by 2 bases, and 18 bases separated the two germline ends. CDR3 residues: CASALSRTTNTGELFF. CDR3 DNA sequence: TGTGCCAGCGCCCTTTCCCGCACAACTAACACCGGGGAGCTGTTTTTT.

This clonotype was counted ten times or more. The chain links TRBV5-6 to TRBJ2-5, with TRBD1 matching 9 bases. Germline CDR1 SGHDT, CDR2 YYEEEE. With 0 bases clipped from V and 5 bases from J, the junction kept 5 bases outside the gene matches. This CDR3 is 15 amino acids long. CDR3: CASSLETGGLETQYF. The CDR3 DNA sequence: TGTGCCAGCAGCTTGGAGACAGGGGGTCTGGAGACCCAGTACTTC.

This clonotype was picked up many times. The chain carries TRBV4-1 and TRBJ2-7, with 9 bases identical to TRBD2. The V gene's germline CDR1 is MGHRA and CDR2 YSYEKL. With V trimmed by 2 bases and J by 3 bases, 8 bases remained unmatched. There are 16 residues in the CDR3. In DNA form, the CDR3 reads TGCGCCAGCAGCCAAACTCCGGGACTAGCAGTCTACGAGCAGTACTTC. Its protein is CASSQTPGLAVYEQYF.

CDR3 region: CASSDRANNEQFF. In DNA, the CDR3 is TGTGCCAGCAGTGACAGGGCAAACAATGAGCAGTTCTTC. V usage is TRBV6-4 and J usage is TRBJ2-1; D remains ambiguous. Per germline, CDR1 MRHNA and CDR2 SNTAGT. V gave up 2 bases and J gave up 5 bases, with 7 bases separating them. CDR3 size: 13 residues.

This clonotype was picked up a small number of times. The rearrangement uses TRBV11-2 and TRBJ2-7, with D possibly TRBD2 on 7 matching bases. V was cut by 6 bases and J by 7 bases, with 13 bases left in between. Germline CDR1 and CDR2: SGHAT and FQNNGV. The CDR3 has 12 amino acids. CDR3 amino acids: CASSPGGLEQYV. The CDR3 nucleotides read TGTGCCAGCAGTCCCGGGGGGCTTGAGCAGTACGTC.

The rearrangement joins TRBV7-9 to TRBJ2-3; 9 bases map to TRBD1. The CDR3 is 16 amino acids. CDR1 and CDR2 (germline): SEHNR, FQNEAQ (reference sequence). The J segment lost 0 bases and the V segment lost 3 bases, leaving 4 bases of the junction unmatched. The CDR3: CASSFDRGFSTDTQYF. In DNA form, the CDR3 reads TGTGCCAGCAGCTTCGACAGGGGGTTTAGCACAGATACGCAGTATTTT.

This clonotype was observed at least ten times. The rearrangement uses TRBV3-1 and TRBJ2-1; D not certain. The CDR3 is made up of 12 amino acids. The V gene lost 7 bases and the J gene lost 10 bases, with 14 bases spanning the gap. The germline V gene has CDR1 LGHDT and CDR2 YNNKEL (reference sequence). CDR3 nucleotide sequence: TGTGCCAGCACTTTTGCGGCCGGGGAGCAGTTCTTC. It codes for CASTFAAGEQFF.

This clonotype has at least ten counts. The chain employs TRBV7-8 and TRBJ2-1; D assignment may be TRBD1 or TRBD2 (6 bases each). The CDR3 is 15 residues long. V lost 5 bases to trimming and J lost 3 bases, with 14 bases between them. Germline V gene sequence: CDR1 SGHVS, CDR2 FQNEAQ. The CDR3 protein is CASSPGAGIYNEQFF. In nucleotides, the CDR3 is TGTGCCAGCAGCCCGGGGGCCGGCATCTACAATGAGCAGTTCTTC.

With regard to this clonotype: This sequence may be a read error, since a much larger clone differs from it by one base. CDR3 in DNA: TGTGCCAGCAGTTTACGGCAGACTCCGCTGAATGAGCAGTCCTTC. Protein: CASSLRQTPLNEQSF. This chain connects TRBV27 to TRBJ2-1, with no clear D. Looked up from germline, CDR1 is MNHEY and CDR2 is SMNVEV (reference sequence). This CDR3 is built from 15 residues.

This clonotype appeared a few times. This sequence joins TRBV5-6 and TRBJ2-2; 12 nucleotides agree with TRBD2. CDR3 length: 14 amino acids. V lost 7 bases, J lost 7 bases, and 5 bases stayed unmatched. The germline V gene encodes CDR1 SGHDT and CDR2 YYEEEE. The DNA for the CDR3 is TGTGCCAGCTTACTAGCGGGAGGAGTCGGGGAGCTGTTTTTT. It yields the protein CASLLAGGVGELFF.

This clonotype showed up just a few times. The chain carries TRBV5-1 and TRBJ1-6; the D is unclear. With 0 bases removed from V and 8 bases from J, the gap between germline ends came to 3 bases. Germline assignment: CDR1 SGHRS and CDR2 YFSETQ. The CDR3 extends over 12 amino acids. The DNA of the CDR3 is TGCGCCAGCAGCTTGGTCGATTCACCCCTCCACTTT. It codes for CASSLVDSPLHF. Full variable domain (outside the CDR3, taken from reference TRBV5-1 and TRBJ1-6): KAGVTQTPRYLIKTRGQQVTLSCSPISGHRSVSWYQQTPGQGLQFLFEYFSETQRNKGNFPGRFSGRQFSNSRSEMNVSTLELGDSALYLCASSLVDSPLHFGNGTRLTVT.

This clonotype was seen ten or more times. The chain is built from TRBV10-3 and TRBJ2-5; 7 bases agree with TRBD1. Germline V gene lookup returns CDR1 ENHRY and CDR2 SYGVKD. The CDR3 totals 12 residues. Trimming cost V 10 bases and J 3 bases; bases outside gene matches: 5. CDR3 in DNA: TGTGCCACGACAGGGCTGGAAGAGACCCAGTACTTC. Translation gives CATTGLEETQYF.

This clonotype was observed many times. The V gene is TRBV5-6, the J gene TRBJ2-1; D perhaps matches TRBD2 (5 bases). Germline V gives CDR1 SGHDT, CDR2 YYEEEE. V lost 0 bases and J 6 bases, leaving 16 bases between the germline ends. CDR3 length equals 16 residues. The CDR3 DNA follows: TGTGCCAGCAGCTTGGGGGCTAGCTTCAATATCAATGAGCAGTTCTTC. This gives the protein CASSLGASFNINEQFF.

The chain carries TRBV7-8 and TRBJ2-1, with D maybe TRBD2 (6 bases). Per germline, CDR1 SGHVS and CDR2 FQNEAQ. V was pared by 7 bases and J by 4 bases, with 17 bases between. This CDR3 region has 15 residues. The CDR3 loop reads CASTTPGEWYNEQFF. The CDR3, as DNA: TGTGCCAGCACGACGCCGGGGGAGTGGTACAATGAGCAGTTCTTC.

The chain has TRBV5-6 and TRBJ2-7; 9 bases agree with TRBD1. In germline, CDR1 is SGHDT, CDR2 YYEEEE. This CDR3 spans 13 amino acids. V was pared by 5 bases and J by 7 bases, with 7 bases of the junction left unmatched. The CDR3 is CASRRTGEVEQYV. DNA of the CDR3: TGTGCCAGCAGGAGGACAGGGGAAGTTGAGCAGTACGTC.

The chain has TRBV7-2 and TRBJ2-1; 9 bases line up with TRBD2. Germline V gene data show CDR1 as SGHTA and CDR2 as FQGNSA. CDR3 length: 15 residues. The V gene end was trimmed by 6 bases and the J gene end by 0 bases; junction bases not matched to a gene: 3. CDR3 nucleotide sequence: TGTGCCAGCAGACGCGGGGGGGGCTCCTACAATGAGCAGTTCTTC. Translated, it gives CASRRGGGSYNEQFF.